This T cell receptor beta chain was captured in a study of human T cells and chemical hapten exposure. Study-wide results and caveats: After DPC sensitization, TCRs above 1 in 1000 frequency showed no change.

What the library attached to individual cDNA molecules were unique molecular identifiers. Original analysis: Sample TCR totals centred on a median of approximately 96,000, ranging about 20,000 to 690,600. TCRdb independently ran MiXCR on the 5' RACE reads; one entry per CDR3 protein. TCRdb, not the authors, supplied the V and J calls. The table records about 81,000 distinct CDR3 sequences, roughly 8.4% of them present only once. The study extracted total RNA from unfractionated whole blood. Turning to this clonotype: As yet, its antigen is unknown.

V was pared by 3 bases and J by 6 bases, with 15 bases between. This CDR3 contains 14 residues. Germline V CDR1 and CDR2: MGHRA, YSYEKL. The clonotype was recovered from a male donor in good health. The chain is built from TRBV4-1 and TRBJ2-7, with D perhaps being TRBD1 or TRBD2 (6 bases each). The CDR3 protein is CASSQGPGASEQYF. In DNA form, the CDR3 reads TGCGCCAGCAGCCAGGGACCGGGGGCCAGCGAGCAGTACTTC.